This TCR beta chain was identified during a study of cytomegalovirus exposure and HLA in healthy donors (dated by TCRdb to about 2017). For the study in its entirety: According to a later analysis, one platform produced both the 110 or so validation repertoires and the roughly 660 repertoires of the first cohort. The study aimed to test whether signatures of past pathogen exposure could be identified by cataloging public T cell receptors. A separate validation cohort of 100 to 150 different subjects was used in addition to the roughly 620-subject first cohort. High-throughput TCR immunosequencing, statistical association of individual TCRs with disease status, and machine learning were combined to predict cytomegalovirus infection status. Broad study findings and their caveats: The classifier was reported to diagnose cytomegalovirus status with high specificity and sensitivity in both the original and validation cohorts. Across donors, most TCR sequences were observed very rarely, whereas some public TCRs were present in many individuals. It was suggested by the authors that the approach could potentially be generalized to other disease states and immunological phenotypes. Subsequent analysis determined that TCRs grouped into clusters in the first cohort also showed a tendency toward co-occurrence across the roughly 110 validation repertoires, and approximately 93% of cluster scores exceeded 0. In the study, 150 to 200 TCR beta chains were listed as associated with cytomegalovirus. In vitro tests confirmed that three of the cytomegalovirus-associated TCR beta chains recognize cytomegalovirus antigens. A later analysis had no HLA typing for the validation cohort, so co-occurrence there was scored across all 130 or so repertoires.

Libraries were prepared through the immunoSEQ multiplex PCR assay. Per the original workflow: A statistical classification framework was built for diagnosing cytomegalovirus status from the catalog of TCR beta chain sequences. TCRdb retrieved this table from immuneACCESS and kept in-frame rearrangements only. Not all clones are present; in checked studies, unresolved V genes account for under half, and no reason is known for the remainder. D and trimming were read from the DNA, whereas the V and J calls and clone size are those reported in that table. Within this sample are 90,000 to 110,000 clones, with around 87% of them counted one time only. Of the sample, about 4% falls within the top ten clones. Donors formed part of the validation cohort, which comprised 120 subjects and was distinct from the first cohort of 550 to 850 subjects. Remarks on this clone: Its specific antigen is unknown. No much larger clone is present one base from it, and per-base qualities are unavailable.

At the junction V is shortened by 4 bases and J by 1 base, with 11 bases in between. CDR1 and CDR2, looked up from the germline V gene (reference sequence), are SGHNT and YYREEE. The CDR3 goes from the cysteine to the phenylalanine over 15 residues. The DNA shown is the 45-base CDR3, in frame from base 1. Sequenced material: PBMCs. This TCR was sampled from a woman younger than 30 in good health and CMV-seropositive. In this chain, TRBV5-4 is recombined with TRBJ2-2, with the D gene not confidently named. The sequence in DNA is TGTGCCAGCAGCATAATATACGGGAACACCGGGGAGCTGTTTTTT. It translates as CASSIIYGNTGELFF.